This T cell receptor (beta chain) was retrieved from a study of cytomegalovirus exposure and HLA in healthy donors. Study-level results: HLA-A and HLA-B allele assignments for most subjects were reportedly predicted accurately using TCR beta sequences. Previously analyzed data showed that most TCR beta V segments were productive at a frequency of about 90% or about 30%. Most TCR sequences were seen very rarely across donors, but some public TCRs occurred in many.

A note on this clone: Antigen unknown.

The CDR3 runs to 12 residues. Between the trimmed V and J ends, which lost 1 base and 4 bases, there was a span of 3 bases. Germline CDR1 reads SGHDN; CDR2 reads FVKESK. It was with 60 Vbeta and 13 Jbeta primers that the PCR ran. Original analysis: Unique TCR beta chains totaled about 78 million in a later count, with roughly 11 million of them shared. The data were produced by immunoSEQ multiplex PCR, yet TCRdb's version contains in-frame clones alone and is incomplete. Clonal size and the V and J genes are those of that table, whereas D and trimming came from the DNA. The sample includes more than 85,000 clones, 86% seen only once; the top ten take less than 2%.

The source material was PBMCs. The TCR was taken from a man aged 40-55 years in good health and CMV-seronegative. V is TRBV14 and J is TRBJ2-3; no firm D call. The CDR3 coding sequence is TGTGCCAGCAGCCAAGTATCAGATACGCAGTATTTT. It yields the protein CASSQVSDTQYF. Full variable domain (missing parts from reference TRBV14 and TRBJ2-3): EAGVTQFPSHSVIEKGQTVTLRCDPISGHDNLYWYRRVMGKEIKFLLHFVKESKQDESGMPNNRFLAERTGGTYSTLKVQPAELEDSGVYFCASSQVSDTQYFGPGTRLTVL.